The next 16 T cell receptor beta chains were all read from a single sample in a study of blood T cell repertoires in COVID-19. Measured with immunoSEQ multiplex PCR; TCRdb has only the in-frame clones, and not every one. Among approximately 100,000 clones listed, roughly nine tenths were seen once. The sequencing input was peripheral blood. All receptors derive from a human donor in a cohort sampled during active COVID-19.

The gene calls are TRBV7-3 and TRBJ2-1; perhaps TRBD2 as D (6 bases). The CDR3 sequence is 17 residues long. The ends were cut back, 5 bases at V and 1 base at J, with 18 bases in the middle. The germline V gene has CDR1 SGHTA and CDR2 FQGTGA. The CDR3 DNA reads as TGTGCCAGCAGCCCACTACCCGATAGCGGTTCCTACAATGAGCAGTTCTTC. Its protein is CASSPLPDSGSYNEQFF.

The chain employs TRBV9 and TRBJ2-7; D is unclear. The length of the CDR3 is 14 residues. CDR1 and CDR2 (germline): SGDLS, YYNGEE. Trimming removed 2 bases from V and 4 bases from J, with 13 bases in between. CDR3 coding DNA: TGTGCCAGCAGCGTTAACGACTTTATATACGAGCAGTACTTC. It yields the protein CASSVNDFIYEQYF. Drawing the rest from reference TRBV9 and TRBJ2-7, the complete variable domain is DSGVTQTPKHLITATGQRVTLRCSPRSGDLSVYWYQQSLDQGLQFLIQYYNGEERAKGNILERFSAQQFPDLHSELNLSSLELGDSALYFCASSVNDFIYEQYFGPGTRLTVT.

The DNA for the CDR3 is TGTGCCAGCAGCGGATTGGGACAGGGGGAAAACGAAAAACTGTTTTTT. It translates to CASSGLGQGENEKLFF. This chain joins TRBV2 and TRBJ1-4, with 11 nucleotides matching TRBD1. This CDR3 spans 16 amino acids. Germline CDR1 SNHLY, CDR2 FYNNEI. Trimming at V came to 6 bases and at J to 8 bases, leaving 11 bases not matched to a gene.

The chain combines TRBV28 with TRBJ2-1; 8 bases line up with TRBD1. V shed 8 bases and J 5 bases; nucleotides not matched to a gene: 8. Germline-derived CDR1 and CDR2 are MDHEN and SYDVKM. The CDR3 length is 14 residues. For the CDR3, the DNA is TGTGCCAGCCTACCTGGACAGGGAGACAATGAGCAGTTCTTC. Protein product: CASLPGQGDNEQFF.

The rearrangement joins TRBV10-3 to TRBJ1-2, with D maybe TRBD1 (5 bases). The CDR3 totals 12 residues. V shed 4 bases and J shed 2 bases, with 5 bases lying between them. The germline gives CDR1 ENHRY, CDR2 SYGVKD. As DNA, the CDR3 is TGTGCCATCAGTGGACAGAACTATGGCTACACCTTC. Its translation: CAISGQNYGYTF.

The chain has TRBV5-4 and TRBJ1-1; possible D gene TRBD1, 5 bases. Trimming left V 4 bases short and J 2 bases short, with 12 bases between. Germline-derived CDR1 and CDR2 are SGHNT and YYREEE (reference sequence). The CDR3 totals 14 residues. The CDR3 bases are TGTGCCAGCAGCCCCTCCGACAGTAACACTGAAGCTTTCTTT. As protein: CASSPSDSNTEAFF.

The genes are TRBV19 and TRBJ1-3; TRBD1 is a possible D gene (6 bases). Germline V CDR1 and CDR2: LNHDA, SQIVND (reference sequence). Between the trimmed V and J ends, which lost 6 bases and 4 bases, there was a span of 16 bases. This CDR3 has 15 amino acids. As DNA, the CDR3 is TGTGCCAGTAGCGAGGGAACAGGGACCGGAAACACCATATATTTT. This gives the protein CASSEGTGTGNTIYF.

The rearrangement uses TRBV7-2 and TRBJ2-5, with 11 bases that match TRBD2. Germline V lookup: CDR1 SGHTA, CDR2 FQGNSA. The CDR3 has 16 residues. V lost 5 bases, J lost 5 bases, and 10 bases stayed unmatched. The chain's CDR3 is CASSGGTSGDWETQYF. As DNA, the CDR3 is TGTGCCAGCAGCGGGGGGACTAGCGGAGATTGGGAGACCCAGTACTTC.

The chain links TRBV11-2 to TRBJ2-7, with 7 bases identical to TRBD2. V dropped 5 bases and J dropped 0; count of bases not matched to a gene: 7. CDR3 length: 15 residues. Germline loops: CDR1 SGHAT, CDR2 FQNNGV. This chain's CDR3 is CASSLVAGPSYEQYF. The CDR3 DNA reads TGTGCCAGCAGCCTCGTAGCGGGCCCCTCCTACGAGCAGTACTTC. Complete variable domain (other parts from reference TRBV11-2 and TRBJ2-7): EAGVAQSPRYKIIEKRQSVAFWCNPISGHATLYWYQQILGQGPKLLIQFQNNGVVDDSQLPKDRFSAERLKGVDSTLKIQPAKLEDSAVYLCASSLVAGPSYEQYFGPGTRLTVT.

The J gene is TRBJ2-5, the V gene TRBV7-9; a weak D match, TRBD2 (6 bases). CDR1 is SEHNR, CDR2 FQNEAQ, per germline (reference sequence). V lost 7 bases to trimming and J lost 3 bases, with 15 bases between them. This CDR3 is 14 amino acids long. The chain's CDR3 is CASTRSGGEETQYF. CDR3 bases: TGTGCCAGCACGCGATCCGGAGGGGAAGAGACCCAGTACTTC.

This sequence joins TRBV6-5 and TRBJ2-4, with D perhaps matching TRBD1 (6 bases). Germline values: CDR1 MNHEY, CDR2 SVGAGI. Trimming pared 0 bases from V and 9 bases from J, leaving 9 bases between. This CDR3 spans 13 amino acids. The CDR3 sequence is CASSYSRGSIQYF. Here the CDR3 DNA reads TGTGCCAGCAGTTACTCGAGGGGGAGCATTCAGTACTTC.

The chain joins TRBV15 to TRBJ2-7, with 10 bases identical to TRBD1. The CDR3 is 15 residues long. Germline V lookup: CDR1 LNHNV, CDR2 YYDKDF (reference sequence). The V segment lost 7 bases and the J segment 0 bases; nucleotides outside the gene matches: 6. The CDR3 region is CATNRDRGDSYEQYF. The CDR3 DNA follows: TGTGCCACCAACCGGGACAGGGGAGACTCCTACGAGCAGTACTTC.

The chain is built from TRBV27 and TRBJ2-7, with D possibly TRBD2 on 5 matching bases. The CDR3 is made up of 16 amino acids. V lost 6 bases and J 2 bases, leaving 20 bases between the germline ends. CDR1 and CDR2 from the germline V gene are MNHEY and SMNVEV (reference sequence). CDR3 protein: CASSASAGPLAYEQYF. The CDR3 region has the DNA TGTGCCAGCAGCGCCTCGGCGGGCCCCCTAGCCTACGAGCAGTACTTC.

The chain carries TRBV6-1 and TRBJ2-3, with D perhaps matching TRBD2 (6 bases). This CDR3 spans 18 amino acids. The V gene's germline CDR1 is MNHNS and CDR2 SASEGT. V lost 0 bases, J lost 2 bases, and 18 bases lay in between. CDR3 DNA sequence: TGTGCCAGCAGTGAAGCGCACCCAGGTGCGGGGATCACAGATACGCAGTATTTT. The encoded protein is CASSEAHPGAGITDTQYF.

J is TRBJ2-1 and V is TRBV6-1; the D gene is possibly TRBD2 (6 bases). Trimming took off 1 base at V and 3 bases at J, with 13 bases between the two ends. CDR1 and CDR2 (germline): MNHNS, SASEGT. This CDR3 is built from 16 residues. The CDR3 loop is CASSEGRAGYYNEQFF. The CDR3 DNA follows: TGTGCCAGCAGTGAAGGTAGGGCGGGATACTACAATGAGCAGTTCTTC.

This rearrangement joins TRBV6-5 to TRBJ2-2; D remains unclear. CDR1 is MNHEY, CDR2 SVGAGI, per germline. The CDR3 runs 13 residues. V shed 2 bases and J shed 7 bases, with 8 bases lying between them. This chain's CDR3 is CASSYNTVGELFF. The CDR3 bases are TGTGCCAGCAGTTACAATACGGTCGGGGAGCTGTTTTTT.